Following are 6 T cell receptor beta chains from one sample sequenced in a study of blood T cell repertoires in COVID-19. Sequencing used immunoSEQ multiplex PCR; TCRdb keeps in-frame clones, though not all of them. This sample has about 260,000 clones, with under 90% found just once. Material: PBMCs or T cells enriched from blood (not recorded which). The receptors here all came from a man aged 30-40 years with acute COVID-19.

The chain is built from TRBV4-2 and TRBJ2-1, with 9 positions matching TRBD2. CDR3 length: 20 amino acids. Unmatched junction bases numbered 20, after V lost 0 bases and J lost 8 bases. The germline CDR1 and CDR2 sequences are LGHNA and YNFKEQ. In DNA form, the CDR3 reads TGTGCCAGCAGCCAAGACCCCACAACTAGCGGGTTAGGAAGTAGTCATGAGCAGTTCTTC. Protein product: CASSQDPTTSGLGSSHEQFF.

This chain connects TRBV7-6 to TRBJ1-5; 8 nucleotides agree with TRBD1. The CDR3 spans 17 residues. V lost 1 base and J lost 4; bases outside the gene matches: 9. CDR1 is SGHVS, CDR2 FNYEAQ, per germline. The CDR3 sequence: CASSLVSGGEGNQPQHF. CDR3 nucleotides: TGTGCCAGCAGCTTAGTTTCAGGGGGCGAGGGGAATCAGCCCCAGCATTTT.

The gene calls are TRBV28 and TRBJ1-2, with unresolved D. Per the germline V gene, CDR1 is MDHEN and CDR2 is SYDVKM. Trimming stripped 5 bases from V and 1 base from J, with 14 bases between. The CDR3 runs to 15 residues. The CDR3 region has the DNA TGTGCCAGCAGTCCGAGAAGCCCTTATAACTATGGCTACACCTTC. Protein: CASSPRSPYNYGYTF.

This clone was detected only a few times. The chain links TRBV6-5 to TRBJ1-2, with TRBD1 as a possible D gene (6 bases). The germline V gene encodes CDR1 MNHEY and CDR2 SVGAGI. V was clipped by 0 bases and J by 4 bases, with 12 bases between them. The CDR3 sequence is 15 residues long. The chain's CDR3 is CASSYSGGRAYGYTF. The DNA of the CDR3 is TGTGCCAGCAGTTACTCAGGGGGAAGGGCCTATGGCTACACCTTC.

The rearrangement links TRBV19 to TRBJ1-2, with no clear D. Deletions cut 9 bases from V and 4 bases from J, with 9 bases between. CDR1 is LNHDA, CDR2 SQIVND, per germline (reference sequence). The CDR3 is made up of 11 amino acids. The CDR3 loop is CASGGLYGYTF. As DNA, the CDR3 is TGTGCCAGCGGAGGGCTCTATGGCTACACCTTC.

The V call is TRBV10-3, the J call TRBJ2-3, with D perhaps matching TRBD2 (6 bases). In germline, CDR1 is ENHRY, CDR2 SYGVKD. The V gene lost 3 bases and the J gene lost 6 bases, with 22 bases spanning the gap. CDR3 size: 17 residues. CDR3 in amino acids: CAISDLSGGNSPDTQYF. Here the CDR3 DNA reads TGTGCCATCAGTGACTTGAGTGGCGGGAATTCTCCCGATACGCAGTATTTT.